This T cell receptor beta chain was found in a study of cytomegalovirus exposure and HLA in healthy donors. Findings and caveats of the study: Highest at DRB1 and lowest at HLA-C, TCR association rates differed among HLA loci in a later analysis. Segments of the TCR beta V type were, in most cases, productive about 90% or about 30% of the time in an earlier analysis.

The V end lost 2 bases, the J end lost 5 bases, and 12 bases lay between the germline ends. CDR1 and CDR2 (germline): SGHTA, FQGTGA. CDR3 length: 15 residues. 13 Jbeta primers and 60 Vbeta primers were used for the PCR. Clones were read by immunoSEQ multiplex PCR, and TCRdb kept only the in-frame ones, dropping some. Of roughly 190,000 clones in the sample, about three quarters were seen once. A word on this clone: No antigen is known for it.

Sequenced: PBMCs. The chain couples TRBV7-3 to TRBJ2-2; TRBD1 is a possible D gene (6 bases). The clonotype comes from a woman aged 25 to 39 in good health and CMV-seropositive. CDR3 in amino acids: CASSLARTVTGELFF. The DNA for the CDR3 is TGTGCCAGCAGCTTAGCCAGGACAGTGACCGGGGAGCTGTTTTTT.